The T cell receptor (beta chain) under discussion was sequenced for a study of cytomegalovirus exposure and HLA in healthy donors. This clone was seen a single time. The CDR3 length is 17 residues. With 1 base removed from V and 4 bases from J, the gap between germline ends came to 17 bases. CDR1 is LGHNA and CDR2 is YSLEER in the germline V gene. PCR was performed using 60 Vbeta and 13 Jbeta primers. The table came from immunoSEQ multiplex PCR; TCRdb's copy has only in-frame clones and leaves some out. The table has around 140,000 clones, approximately 78% seen once; the top ten hold 1.4% to 1.5%. This clonotype was obtained from a female donor in good health and CMV-seronegative. The chain couples TRBV4-3 to TRBJ2-1, with a weak D call TRBD2 (5 bases). Sequenced sample: PBMCs. The CDR3: CASSQGVARVGYNEQFF. CDR3 sequence (DNA): TGCGCCAGCAGCCAAGGTGTAGCGCGGGTGGGTTACAATGAGCAGTTCTTC.